This paragraph covers one T cell receptor beta chain sequence. As yet, its antigen is unknown. This table comes from immunoSEQ multiplex PCR, and its TCRdb copy is limited to in-frame clones, with some not included. This sample yields some 120,000 clones, of which 75% to 90% are seen a single time; 1.4% to 1.5% belongs to the top ten. The data derive from a study of T cell responses to AZD1222 COVID-19 vaccine. The study, taken as a whole, reports: At baseline, just a handful of AZD1222 recipients tested seropositive. Females made up more of the donors, who were largely white British, and clonal diversity may have come out too low.

The starting material was peripheral blood, obtained on day 0 of AZD1222 vaccination. The clonotype comes from an adult in good health.

This CDR3 is CASSLPQGNSPLHF. DNA for the CDR3: TGTGCCAGCAGCCTCCCACAGGGAAATTCACCCCTCCACTTT. This sequence joins TRBV5-6 and TRBJ1-6; possibly TRBD1 for D (6 bases). V was pared by 4 bases and J by 7 bases, with 12 bases between. This CDR3 region has 14 residues. Germline V gene lookup returns CDR1 SGHDT and CDR2 YYEEEE.